This TCR beta chain is drawn from a study of response to subunit inactivated influenza vaccine. The germline gives CDR1 DFQATT, CDR2 SNEGSKA (reference sequence). J lost 6 bases, V lost 7 bases, and 5 bases had no gene match. The CDR3 contains 13 residues. TCRdb reanalysed the RT-PCR reads using MiXCR and keeps one entry per CDR3 protein. Of about 310,000 distinct CDR3 sequences in the sample, just over 20% were seen once. The material was PBMCs from blood, obtained approximately 20 months after vaccination. The origin of this receptor is a man aged 50 to 69 who received an inactivated influenza vaccine. The chain couples TRBV20-1 to TRBJ2-5; 13 positions match TRBD2. CDR3 sequence: CSVLAGGHKTQYF. The CDR3 DNA is TGCAGTGTACTAGCGGGGGGGCATAAGACCCAGTACTTC.